A selection of T cell receptor beta chains follows, all from one sample in a study of CD8 T cells in ankylosing spondylitis. Each CDR3 protein is one row after TCRdb ran MiXCR on the 5' RACE reads. The sample has approximately 220,000 distinct CDR3 sequences; 18% are singletons. Sequencing used blood, either unsorted or a sorted T cell fraction (not recorded which). The receptors here all came from a male donor with ankylosing spondylitis. Both conserved end residues are part of each CDR3. Each record gives: J gene, D gene, clone size, V gene, CDR3 protein, CDR3 DNA. D genes are given only for firm matches. Part of the rows lack a size; the others show once, few, many or a class for expanded clones.

TRBJ2-3,TRBD2,many,TRBV9,CASSGLAGPTDTQYF,TGTGCCAGCAGCGGTCTAGCGGGACCCACAGATACGCAGTATTTT
TRBJ2-7,TRBD2,once,TRBV4-2,CASSQENAGGSYEQYF,TGTGCCAGCAGCCAAGAAAACGCGGGGGGGTCCTACGAGCAGTACTTC
TRBJ1-5,-,once,TRBV15,CATSRDWGAGDNQPQHF,TGTGCCACCAGCAGAGATTGGGGGGCAGGGGACAATCAGCCCCAGCATTTT
TRBJ1-1,TRBD1,few,TRBV20-1,CSAKPGQGDTEAFF,TGCAGTGCTAAACCGGGACAGGGGGACACTGAAGCTTTCTTT
TRBJ2-5,-,-,TRBV7-8,CASSLRSAKETQYF,TGTGCCAGCAGCTTAAGGTCAGCCAAAGAGACCCAGTACTTC
TRBJ2-7,-,many,TRBV2,CASTGSYEQYF,TGTGCCAGCACTGGGTCCTACGAGCAGTACTTC
TRBJ1-2,TRBD1,-,TRBV12-3/TRBV12-4,CASSPWTGGSYGYTF,TGTGCCAGCAGTCCCTGGACAGGGGGCTCCTATGGCTACACCTTC
TRBJ1-4,-,few,TRBV11-2,CASSWSNEKLFF,TGTGCCAGCAGCTGGTCTAATGAAAAACTGTTTTTT
TRBJ2-7,TRBD2,few,TRBV29-1,CSVGKAGAVFYEQYF,TGCAGCGTTGGAAAAGCGGGAGCTGTATTTTACGAGCAGTACTTC
TRBJ2-1,-,few,TRBV2,CASRGSGDNEQFF,TGTGCCAGCAGGGGCTCGGGGGACAATGAGCAGTTCTTC
TRBJ2-7,-,-,TRBV14,CASSQTASYEQYF,TGTGCCAGCAGCCAAACAGCTTCCTACGAGCAGTACTTC
TRBJ2-1,TRBD1,many,TRBV12-3/TRBV12-4,CASSPGGDEQFF,TGTGCCAGCAGCCCAGGGGGCGATGAGCAGTTCTTC
TRBJ2-1,-,-,TRBV6-2/TRBV6-3,CASRPGLQWVESYNEQFF,TGTGCCAGCAGGCCGGGACTCCAATGGGTTGAGTCCTACAATGAGCAGTTCTTC
TRBJ1-2,-,-,TRBV12-3/TRBV12-4,CASSLDALYGYTF,TGTGCCAGCAGTTTAGATGCATTGTATGGCTACACCTTC
TRBJ2-7,TRBD2,many,TRBV4-1,CASSSLAGGYEQYF,TGCGCCAGCAGCTCCTTGGCGGGAGGATACGAGCAGTACTTC
TRBJ1-1,TRBD1,many,TRBV4-2,CASSQVGGGSEAFF,TGTGCCAGCAGCCAAGTAGGGGGCGGGTCTGAAGCTTTCTTT
TRBJ2-7,TRBD1,-,TRBV4-1,CASSHVPGQGVNEQYF,TGCGCCAGCAGCCACGTACCGGGACAGGGCGTCAACGAGCAGTACTTC
TRBJ2-7,-,-,TRBV29-1,CSVEVGDGTSYEQYF,TGCAGCGTTGAGGTCGGAGACGGGACATCCTACGAGCAGTACTTC
TRBJ2-1,-,few,TRBV11-3,CASSSPGAHNEQFF,TGTGCCAGCAGCTCCCCGGGAGCCCACAATGAGCAGTTCTTC
TRBJ2-1,TRBD1,many,TRBV29-1,CSVPGRDRSYNEQFF,TGCAGCGTTCCGGGTCGGGACAGATCCTACAATGAGCAGTTCTTC
TRBJ2-3,-,few,TRBV21-1,CASSRQTSTDTQYF,TGTGCCAGCTCCAGACAGACATCCACAGATACGCAGTATTTT
TRBJ1-4,TRBD1,few,TRBV5-1,CASSMEGGFGEKLFF,TGCGCCAGCTCTATGGAAGGGGGCTTCGGGGAAAAACTGTTTTTT
TRBJ2-5,-,-,TRBV12-3/TRBV12-4,CASSLEEETQYF,TGTGCCAGCAGTTTGGAGGAAGAGACCCAGTACTTC
TRBJ2-3,-,once,TRBV20-1,CSATGGAGTDTQYF,TGCAGTGCTACCGGGGGTGCTGGCACAGATACGCAGTATTTT
TRBJ2-7,-,-,TRBV27,CASSLKSPWDEQYF,TGTGCCAGCAGTTTAAAATCGCCTTGGGACGAGCAGTACTTC
TRBJ2-7,-,-,TRBV6-2/TRBV6-3,CASSYLLVYEQYF,TGTGCCAGCAGTTACTTGTTAGTCTACGAGCAGTACTTC
TRBJ2-7,-,many,TRBV12-3/TRBV12-4,CASSLGTPYEQYF,TGTGCCAGCAGTTTAGGGACTCCCTACGAGCAGTACTTC